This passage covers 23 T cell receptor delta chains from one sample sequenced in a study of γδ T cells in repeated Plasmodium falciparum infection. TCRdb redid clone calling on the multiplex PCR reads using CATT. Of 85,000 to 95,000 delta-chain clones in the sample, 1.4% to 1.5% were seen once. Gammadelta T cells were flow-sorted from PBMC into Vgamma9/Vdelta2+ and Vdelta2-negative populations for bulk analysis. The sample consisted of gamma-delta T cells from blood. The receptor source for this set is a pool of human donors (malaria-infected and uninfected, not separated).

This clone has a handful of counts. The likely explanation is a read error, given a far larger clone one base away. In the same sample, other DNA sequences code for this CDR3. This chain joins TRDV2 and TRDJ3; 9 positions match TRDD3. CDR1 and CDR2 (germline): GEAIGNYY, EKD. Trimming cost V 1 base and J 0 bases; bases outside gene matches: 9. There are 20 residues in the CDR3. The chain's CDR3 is CACDTSTGGLYSWDTRQMFF. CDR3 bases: TGTGCCTGTGACACATCTACTGGGGGACTATACTCCTGGGACACCCGACAGATGTTTTTC.

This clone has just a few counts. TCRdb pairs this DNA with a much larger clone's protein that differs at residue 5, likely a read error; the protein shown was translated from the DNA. Written as DNA, the CDR3 is TGTGCTCTTGATCGGCAGGATGGGGGATCAATAACAGCACAACTCTTCTTT. It codes for CALDRQDGGSITAQLFF. The chain uses TRDV1 and TRDJ2; 8 bases map to TRDD3. Assignment of the J gene here rests on matching the DNA to germline, because TCRdb gives none. V lost 7 bases and J lost 5; bases outside the gene matches: 15. Germline V gives CDR1 TSWWSYY, CDR2 QGS. CDR3 length equals 17 residues.

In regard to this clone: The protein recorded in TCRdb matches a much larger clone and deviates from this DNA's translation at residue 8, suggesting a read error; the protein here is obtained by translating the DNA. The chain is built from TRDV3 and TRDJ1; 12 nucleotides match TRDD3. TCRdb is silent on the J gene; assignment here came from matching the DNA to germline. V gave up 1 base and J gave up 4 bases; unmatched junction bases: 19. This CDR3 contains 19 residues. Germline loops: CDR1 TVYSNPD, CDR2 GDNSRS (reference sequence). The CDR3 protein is CAFITTGGWGIRYGDKLIF. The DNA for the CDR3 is TGTGCCTTTATTACTACGGGGGGCTGGGGGATACGCTACGGCGATAAACTCATCTTT.

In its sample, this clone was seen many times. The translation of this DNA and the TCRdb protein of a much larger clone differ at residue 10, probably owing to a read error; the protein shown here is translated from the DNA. In DNA form, the CDR3 reads TGTGCCTGTGACACCTGGGGGATAGCACGACTCTTCTTT. Amino acids: CACDTWGIARLFF. V and J are TRDV2 and TRDJ2; 9 bases map to TRDD3. Here the J gene came from matching the DNA to germline, since TCRdb omits it. Germline V lookup: CDR1 GEAIGNYY, CDR2 EKD. The CDR3 has 13 residues.

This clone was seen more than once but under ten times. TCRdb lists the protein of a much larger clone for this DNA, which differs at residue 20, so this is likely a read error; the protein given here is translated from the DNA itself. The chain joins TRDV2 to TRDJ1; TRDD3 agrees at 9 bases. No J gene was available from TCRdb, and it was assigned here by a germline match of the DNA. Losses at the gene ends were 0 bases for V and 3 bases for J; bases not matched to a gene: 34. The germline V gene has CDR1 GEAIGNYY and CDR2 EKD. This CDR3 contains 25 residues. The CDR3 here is CACDTVGPSQVLATGGPLSADKLIF. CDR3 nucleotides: TGTGCCTGTGACACCGTGGGCCCTTCCCAGGTCCTGGCTACTGGGGGACCCCTTTCGGCCGATAAACTCATCTTT.

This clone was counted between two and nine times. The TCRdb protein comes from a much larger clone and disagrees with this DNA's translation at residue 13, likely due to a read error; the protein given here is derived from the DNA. For the CDR3, the DNA is TGTGCTCTTGGGGAACTAGGCGCTCTCTACTGGGGGGTACAAGGCGGGGACACCGATAAACTCATCTTT. Translation gives CALGELGALYWGVQGGDTDKLIF. The chain combines TRDV1 with TRDJ1; 8 bases align to TRDD3. No J gene is reported in TCRdb; it was inferred here by comparing the DNA with germline. From germline, CDR1 is TSWWSYY and CDR2 QGS. The V segment lost 0 bases and the J segment 0 bases; nucleotides outside the gene matches: 24. CDR3 size: 23 residues.

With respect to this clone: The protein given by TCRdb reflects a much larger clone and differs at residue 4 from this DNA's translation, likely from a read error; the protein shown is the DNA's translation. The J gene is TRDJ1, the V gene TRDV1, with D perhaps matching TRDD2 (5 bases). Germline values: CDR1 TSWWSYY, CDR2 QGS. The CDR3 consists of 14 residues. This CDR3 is CALRELPKRDKLIF. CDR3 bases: TGTGCTCTTAGGGAGCTTCCGAAGAGAGACAAACTCATCTTT.

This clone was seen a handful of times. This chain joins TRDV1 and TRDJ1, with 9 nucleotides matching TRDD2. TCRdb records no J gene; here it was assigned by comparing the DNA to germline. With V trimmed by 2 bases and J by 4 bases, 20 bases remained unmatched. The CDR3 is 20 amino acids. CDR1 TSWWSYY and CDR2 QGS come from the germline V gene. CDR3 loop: CALGEEGLPTLPGGRDKLIF. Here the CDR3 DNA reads TGTGCTCTTGGGGAAGAAGGCCTTCCTACGCTTCCCGGGGGGCGCGATAAACTCATCTTT.

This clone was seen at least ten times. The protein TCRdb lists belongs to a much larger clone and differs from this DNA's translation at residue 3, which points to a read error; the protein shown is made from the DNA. In DNA, the CDR3 is TGTGCCTCCCCTGATACCCTACTGGGGGACCCAAATCACTCGTACACCGATAAACTCATCTTT. Its translation is CASPDTLLGDPNHSYTDKLIF. The V and J genes are TRDV3 and TRDJ1; 9 bases align to TRDD3. CDR1 TVYSNPD and CDR2 GDNSRS come from the germline V gene (reference sequence). With 4 bases clipped from V and 0 bases from J, the junction kept 27 bases outside the gene matches. This CDR3 is built from 21 residues.

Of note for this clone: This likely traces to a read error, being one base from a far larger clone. The CDR3: CALSVGDWGTDKLIF. The DNA of the CDR3 is TGTGCCTTATCGGTAGGGGATTGGGGCACCGACAAACTCATCTTT. This sequence joins TRDV1 and TRDJ1; a weak D match, TRDD3 (6 bases). No J segment appears in TCRdb, so it was assigned here by matching the sequence to germline. Germline-derived CDR1 and CDR2 are TSWWSYY and QGS. CDR3 length equals 15 residues.

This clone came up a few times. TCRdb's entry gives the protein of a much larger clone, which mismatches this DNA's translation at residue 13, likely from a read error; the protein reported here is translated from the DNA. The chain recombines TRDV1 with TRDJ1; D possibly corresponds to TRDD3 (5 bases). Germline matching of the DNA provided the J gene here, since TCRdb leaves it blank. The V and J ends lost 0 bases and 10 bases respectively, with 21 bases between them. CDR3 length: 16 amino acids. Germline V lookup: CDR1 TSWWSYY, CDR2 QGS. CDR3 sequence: CALGELLISQAGRLIF. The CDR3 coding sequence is TGTGCTCTTGGGGAACTGCTGATTTCCCAAGCGGGGAGACTCATCTTT.

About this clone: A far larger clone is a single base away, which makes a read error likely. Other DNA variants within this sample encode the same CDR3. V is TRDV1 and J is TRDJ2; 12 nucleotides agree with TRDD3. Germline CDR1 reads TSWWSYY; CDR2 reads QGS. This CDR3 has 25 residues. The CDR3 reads CALGPRLDTTGGYLTLPALTAQLFF. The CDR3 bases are TGTGCTCTTGGGCCCCGCCTTGATACTACTGGGGGATACCTTACCCTCCCTGCTTTGACGGCACAACTCTTCTTT.

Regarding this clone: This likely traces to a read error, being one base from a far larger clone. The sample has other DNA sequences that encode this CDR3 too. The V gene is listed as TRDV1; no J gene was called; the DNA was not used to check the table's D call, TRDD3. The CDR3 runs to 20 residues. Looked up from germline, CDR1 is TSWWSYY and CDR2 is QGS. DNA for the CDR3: TGTGCTCTTGGGGAACTTATTCCTACTCGGATACTGGGGACCACCGATAAGCTCATCTTT. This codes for CALGELIPTRILGTTDKLIF.

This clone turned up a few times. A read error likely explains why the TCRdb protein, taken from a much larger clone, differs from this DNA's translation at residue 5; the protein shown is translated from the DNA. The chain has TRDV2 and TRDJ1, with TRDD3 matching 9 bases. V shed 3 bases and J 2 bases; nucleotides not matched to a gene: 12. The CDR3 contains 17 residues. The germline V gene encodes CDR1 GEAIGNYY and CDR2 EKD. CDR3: CACDSVGLGDPTDKLIF. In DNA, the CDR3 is TGTGCCTGTGACTCCGTGGGCCTGGGGGATCCTACCGATAAACTCATCTTT.

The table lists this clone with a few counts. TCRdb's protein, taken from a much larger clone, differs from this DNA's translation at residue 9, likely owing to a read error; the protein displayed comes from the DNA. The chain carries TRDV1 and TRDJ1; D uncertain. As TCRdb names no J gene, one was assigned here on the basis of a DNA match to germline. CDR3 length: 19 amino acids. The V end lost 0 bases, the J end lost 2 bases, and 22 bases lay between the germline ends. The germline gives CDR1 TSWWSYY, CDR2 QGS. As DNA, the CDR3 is TGTGCTCTTGGGGAACTAGAGTCGCCCCGGTCCTTTATTACCGATAAACTCATCTTT. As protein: CALGELESPRSFITDKLIF.

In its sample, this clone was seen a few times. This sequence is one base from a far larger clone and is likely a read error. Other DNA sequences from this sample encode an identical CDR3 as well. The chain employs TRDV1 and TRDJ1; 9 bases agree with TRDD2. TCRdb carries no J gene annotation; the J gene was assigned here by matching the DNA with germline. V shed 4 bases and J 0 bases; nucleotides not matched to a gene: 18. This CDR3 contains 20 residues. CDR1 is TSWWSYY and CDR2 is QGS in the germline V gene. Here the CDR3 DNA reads TGTGCTCTTGGGGTATCCTTCCTACCGTATTGGGGGGAGTACACCGATAAACTCATCTTT. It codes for CALGVSFLPYWGEYTDKLIF.

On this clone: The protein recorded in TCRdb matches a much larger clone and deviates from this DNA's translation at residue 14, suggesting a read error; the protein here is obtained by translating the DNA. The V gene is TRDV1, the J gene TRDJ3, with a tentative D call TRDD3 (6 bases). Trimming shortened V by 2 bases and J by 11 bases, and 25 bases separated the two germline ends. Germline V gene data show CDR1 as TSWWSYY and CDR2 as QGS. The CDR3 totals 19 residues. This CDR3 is CALGEGRGSALIDARQMFF. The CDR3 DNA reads TGTGCTCTTGGGGAAGGTCGGGGATCAGCTTTGATAGACGCCCGACAGATGTTTTTC.

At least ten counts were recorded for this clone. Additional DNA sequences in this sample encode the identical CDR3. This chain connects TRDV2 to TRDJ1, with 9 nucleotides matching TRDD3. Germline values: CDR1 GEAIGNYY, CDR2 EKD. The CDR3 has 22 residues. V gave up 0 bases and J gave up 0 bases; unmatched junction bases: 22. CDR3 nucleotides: TGTGCCTGTGACACCGTGCGATCCCCAGACTGGGGGACCGGACCGTACACCGATAAACTCATCTTT. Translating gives CACDTVRSPDWGTGPYTDKLIF.

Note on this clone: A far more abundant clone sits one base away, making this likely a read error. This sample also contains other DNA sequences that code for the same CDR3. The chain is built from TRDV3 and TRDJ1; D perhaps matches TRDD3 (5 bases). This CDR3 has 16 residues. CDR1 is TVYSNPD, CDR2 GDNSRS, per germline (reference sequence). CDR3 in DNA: TGTGCCTTTTACATAATGGGGCCTCCGTACACCGATAAACTCATTTTT. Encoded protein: CAFYIMGPPYTDKLIF.

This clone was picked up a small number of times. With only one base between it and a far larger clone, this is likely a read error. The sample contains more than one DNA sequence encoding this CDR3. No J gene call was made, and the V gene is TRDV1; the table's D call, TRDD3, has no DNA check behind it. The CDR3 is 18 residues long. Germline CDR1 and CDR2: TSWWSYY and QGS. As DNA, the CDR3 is TGTGCTCTTGGGGAAGTGGGAGGGATCCCATCCTACACCGATAAACTTATCTTT. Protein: CALGEVGGIPSYTDKLIF.

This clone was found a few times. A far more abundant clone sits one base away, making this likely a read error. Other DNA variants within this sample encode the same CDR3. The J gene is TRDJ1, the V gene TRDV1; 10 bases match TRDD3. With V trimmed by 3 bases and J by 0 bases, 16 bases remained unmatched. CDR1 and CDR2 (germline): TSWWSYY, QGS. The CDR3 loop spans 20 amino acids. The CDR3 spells CALGDQFPAWGIHYTDKLIF. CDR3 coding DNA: TGTGCTCTTGGGGACCAGTTTCCCGCGTGGGGGATACATTACACCGATAAACTCATCTTT.

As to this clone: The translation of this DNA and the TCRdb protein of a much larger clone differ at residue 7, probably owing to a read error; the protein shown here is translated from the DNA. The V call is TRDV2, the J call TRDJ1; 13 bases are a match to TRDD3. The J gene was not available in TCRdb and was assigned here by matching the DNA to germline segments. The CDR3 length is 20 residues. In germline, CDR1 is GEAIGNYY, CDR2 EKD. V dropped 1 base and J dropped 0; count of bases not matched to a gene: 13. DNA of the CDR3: TGTGCCTGTGACACTAATCGACTGGGGGATACGACGGATTACACCGATAAACTCATCTTT. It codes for CACDTNRLGDTTDYTDKLIF.

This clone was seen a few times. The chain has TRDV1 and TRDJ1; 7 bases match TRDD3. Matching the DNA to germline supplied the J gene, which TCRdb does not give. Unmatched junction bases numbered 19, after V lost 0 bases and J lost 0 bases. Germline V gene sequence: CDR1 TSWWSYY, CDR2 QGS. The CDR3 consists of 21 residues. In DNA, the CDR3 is TGTGCTCTTGGGGAACTCTCCCTTGTGTGGCTGGGGGGTCCTGACACCGATAAACTCATCTTT. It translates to CALGELSLVWLGGPDTDKLIF.